The T cell receptor (beta chain) described here comes from a study of PD-L1 blockade in urothelial cancer. Study summary: About nine tenths of the roughly 29 patients were men with bladder-origin urothelial cancer. Blood-derived samples held a median roughly 150,000 T cells.

This CDR3 region has 15 residues. Germline lookup yields CDR1 GTSNPN and CDR2 SVGIG (reference sequence). The V end lost 3 bases, the J end lost 5 bases, and 19 bases lay between the germline ends. Into every PCR, synthetic TCR analog templates were spiked. Profiled with immunoSEQ multiplex PCR; TCRdb holds only in-frame clones, not every one. Of roughly 120,000 clones listed, roughly 91% are singletons. Study-wide findings and caveats: Below-median TCR clonality that was measured in pretreatment blood predicted better survival.

Points on this clone: What it binds is not known.

Time point specified: peripheral blood 6 weeks after treatment start. The TCR originated in a man aged 55 to 70 with urothelial cancer. The chain uses TRBV30 and TRBJ2-5, with D possibly matching TRBD2 (5 bases). Sequenced here: PBMCs, sampled around atezolizumab (anti-PD-L1) treatment. CDR3 loop: CAWRERRNRLETQYF. CDR3 DNA: TGTGCCTGGAGGGAACGGAGGAACCGTTTGGAGACCCAGTACTTC. The variable domain in full, completed from reference TRBV30 and TRBJ2-5, reads SQTIHQWPATLVQPVGSPLSLECTVEGTSNPNLYWYRQAAGRGLQLLFYSVGIGQISSEVPQNLSASRPQDRQFILSSKKLLLSDSGFYLCAWRERRNRLETQYFGPGTRLLVL.